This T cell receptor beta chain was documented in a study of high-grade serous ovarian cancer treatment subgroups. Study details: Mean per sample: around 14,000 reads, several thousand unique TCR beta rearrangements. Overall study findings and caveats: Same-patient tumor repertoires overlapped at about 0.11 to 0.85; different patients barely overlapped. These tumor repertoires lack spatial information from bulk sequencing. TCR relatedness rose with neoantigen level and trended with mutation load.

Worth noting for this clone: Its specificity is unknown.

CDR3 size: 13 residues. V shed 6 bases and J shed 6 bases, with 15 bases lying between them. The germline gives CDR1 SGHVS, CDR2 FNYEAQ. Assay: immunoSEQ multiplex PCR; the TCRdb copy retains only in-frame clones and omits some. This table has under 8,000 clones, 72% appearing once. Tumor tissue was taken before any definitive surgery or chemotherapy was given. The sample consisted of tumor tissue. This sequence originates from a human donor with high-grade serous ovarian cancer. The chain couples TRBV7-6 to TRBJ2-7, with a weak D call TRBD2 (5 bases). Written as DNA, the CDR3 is TGTGCCAGCAGTTTCACCGAGAGGGCCGAGCAGTACTTC. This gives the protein CASSFTERAEQYF.